The 16 T cell receptor beta chains given below trace back to one sample, sequenced in a study of brain T cells in children with intractable seizures. TCRdb keeps only in-frame clones here, not all; method: immunoSEQ multiplex PCR. The table records about 64,000 clones, 95% to 97% of them present only once. Sequences were derived from peripheral blood, sampled at surgery. The source of these receptors is a boy less than two years old with focal cortical dysplasia and intractable seizures.

V gene TRBV3-1 (or the pseudogene TRBV3-2) combines with J gene TRBJ2-2; D is ambiguous. This CDR3 is 16 amino acids long. Germline lookup yields CDR1 LGHDT and CDR2 YNNKEL (reference sequence). Trimming removed 2 bases from V and 4 bases from J, with 14 bases in between. The CDR3 bases are TGTGCCAGCAGCCAAAAGAACCTCACGGCCACCGGGGAGCTGTTTTTT. It specifies CASSQKNLTATGELFF.

The chain combines TRBV13 with TRBJ2-3, with 12 bases that match TRBD2. Germline CDR1 PRHDT, CDR2 FYEKMQ (reference sequence). The CDR3 has 16 amino acids. Unmatched junction bases numbered 10, after V lost 1 base and J lost 11 bases. This chain's CDR3 is CASSLEASGGAGLQYF. The CDR3 region has the DNA TGTGCCAGCAGCTTAGAGGCTAGCGGGGGGGCAGGATTGCAGTATTTT.

This chain links TRBV7-2 with TRBJ2-3; possibly TRBD1 or TRBD2 for D (5 bases each). The CDR3 length is 14 residues. V shed 2 bases and J shed 1 base, with 7 bases lying between them. Germline V gene data show CDR1 as SGHTA and CDR2 as FQGNSA. This chain's CDR3 is CASSLLGGTDTQYF. The CDR3 bases are TGTGCCAGCAGCTTATTGGGGGGCACAGATACGCAGTATTTT.

This sequence joins TRBV11-1 and TRBJ1-3; D is ambiguous. Germline CDR1 reads SGHAT; CDR2 reads FQDESV (reference sequence). This CDR3 region has 15 residues. V lost 4 bases to trimming and J lost 4 bases, with 14 bases between them. Written as DNA, the CDR3 is TGTGCCAGCAGCTCGGTGGTAGGATTCGGAAACACCATATATTTT. Its translation is CASSSVVGFGNTIYF.

This chain joins TRBV4-1 and TRBJ2-2; D gene uncertain. The CDR3 is 12 amino acids. V was pared by 4 bases and J by 3 bases, with 3 bases between. Germline values: CDR1 MGHRA, CDR2 YSYEKL. This CDR3 reads CASSPYTGELFF. The CDR3 DNA reads as TGCGCCAGCAGCCCTTACACCGGGGAGCTGTTTTTT.

CDR3 sequence reads: CASSQDLRASGRAGTQYF. CDR3 nucleotides: TGTGCCAGCAGCCAAGATCTTCGGGCTAGCGGGAGGGCCGGGACCCAGTACTTC. The rearrangement joins TRBV3-1 (or the pseudogene TRBV3-2) to TRBJ2-5; 12 bases fit TRBD2. The CDR3 is 18 amino acids. The germline gives CDR1 LGHDT, CDR2 YNNKEL (reference sequence). V lost 0 bases and J lost 7; bases outside the gene matches: 12.

The V and J genes are TRBV2 and TRBJ1-1; no definite D call. Germline V gene sequence: CDR1 SNHLY, CDR2 FYNNEI. The CDR3 totals 12 residues. V was cut by 8 bases and J by 11 bases, with 18 bases left in between. The CDR3 DNA reads as TGTGCCAGCCGGTCTCCGCCGAGCCGGGCTTTCTTT. Amino acids: CASRSPPSRAFF.

The J gene is TRBJ1-4, the V gene TRBV5-1; unclear D gene. Trimming left V 0 bases short and J 7 bases short, with 13 bases between. This CDR3 has 15 residues. Germline CDR1 is SGHRS and CDR2 is YFSETQ. The CDR3 spells CASSLEGLEGEKLFF. CDR3 bases: TGCGCCAGCAGCTTGGAAGGCTTAGAGGGTGAAAAACTGTTTTTT.

This rearrangement joins TRBV5-1 to TRBJ2-5; 7 bases match TRBD1. Germline loops: CDR1 SGHRS, CDR2 YFSETQ. Trimming cost V 7 bases and J 4 bases; bases outside gene matches: 13. This CDR3 contains 15 residues. The CDR3 coding sequence is TGCGCCAGCGCCCCACCTTCGACAGGGCCAGAGACCCAGTACTTC. This gives the protein CASAPPSTGPETQYF.

This rearrangement joins TRBV19 to TRBJ2-5; no clear D. The CDR3 contains 11 residues. V lost 1 base and J lost 7, with 4 bases in between. Germline V gene lookup returns CDR1 LNHDA and CDR2 SQIVND (reference sequence). The CDR3 is CASSIGGTQYF. CDR3 bases: TGTGCCAGTAGTATAGGAGGGACCCAGTACTTC.

This chain connects TRBV27 to TRBJ2-7; the D is unclear. Trimming removed 0 bases at V and 6 bases at J, with 3 bases between. CDR3 size: 11 residues. Germline CDR1 reads MNHEY; CDR2 reads SMNVEV (reference sequence). Here the CDR3 reads CASSLSGEQYF. Written as DNA, the CDR3 is TGTGCCAGCAGTTTATCTGGCGAGCAGTACTTC.

V gene TRBV6-5 combines with J gene TRBJ2-7, with a possible D match to TRBD1 (6 bases). The germline V gene encodes CDR1 MNHEY and CDR2 SVGAGI. The CDR3 spans 14 residues. The V end lost 7 bases, the J end lost 3 bases, and 16 bases lay between the germline ends. CDR3 sequence reads: CASTSGTSHYEQYF. CDR3 nucleotide sequence: TGTGCCAGCACCTCCGGGACATCACACTACGAGCAGTACTTC.

The gene calls are TRBV6-5 and TRBJ1-1; D remains ambiguous. The V end was cut by 2 bases, the J end by 0 bases, with 10 bases between. Germline V gene sequence: CDR1 MNHEY, CDR2 SVGAGI. The CDR3 has 15 residues. Here the CDR3 DNA reads TGTGCCAGCAGTTACCCGTCGGTCTTGAACACTGAAGCTTTCTTT. This translates into CASSYPSVLNTEAFF.

The rearrangement links TRBV2 to TRBJ1-1; D might be TRBD1 (5 bases). The CDR3 is made up of 12 amino acids. From germline, CDR1 is SNHLY and CDR2 FYNNEI. V lost 6 bases, J lost 6 bases, and 11 bases lay in between. The CDR3 reads CASRGRTPEAFF. In DNA, the CDR3 is TGTGCCAGCAGGGGACGGACACCTGAAGCTTTCTTT. The entire variable domain, with the rest obtained from reference TRBV2 and TRBJ1-1, is as follows: EPEVTQTPSHQVTQMGQEVILRCVPISNHLYFYWYRQILGQKVEFLVSFYNNEISEKSEIFDDQFSVERPDGSNFTLKIRSTKLEDSAMYFCASRGRTPEAFFGQGTRLTVV.

J is TRBJ2-7 and V is TRBV2; D gene unclear. Germline V CDR1 and CDR2: SNHLY, FYNNEI. V was cut by 2 bases and J by 5 bases, with 16 bases left in between. This CDR3 is 15 amino acids long. For the CDR3, the DNA is TGTGCCAGCAGTGAAAGTGAAAAACTGGTCCACGAGCAGTACTTC. This gives the protein CASSESEKLVHEQYF.

This chain uses TRBV4-1 with TRBJ1-2, with 7 bases lining up with TRBD1. V shed 1 base, J shed 2 bases, and the junction held 13 bases outside the gene matches. The CDR3 consists of 18 residues. Looked up from germline, CDR1 is MGHRA and CDR2 is YSYEKL. CDR3 amino acids: CASSQVPPGRTGNYGYTF. In nucleotides, the CDR3 is TGCGCCAGCAGCCAAGTACCGCCCGGCCGGACAGGCAACTATGGCTACACCTTC.